The rows below give T cell receptor beta chains drawn from one sample of a study of blood T cell repertoires in COVID-19. The method was immunoSEQ multiplex PCR; TCRdb's version includes in-frame clones alone and lacks a portion of them. The table records 55,000 to 80,000 clones, roughly 86% of them present only once. Sequencing was performed on peripheral blood. These receptors came from a human donor in a cohort sampled during active COVID-19. Each CDR3 is given with its conserved first and last residue. The D gene is left open where the match is weak. Some rows mark clone size as missing; the rest say once, few, many or name a class of expanded clone.

TRBJ2-6	TRBV19	TRBD2	-	TGTGCCACCGCCGGGGGGTCTGGGGCCAACGTCCTGACTTTC	CATAGGSGANVLTF
TRBJ1-2	TRBV4-2	-	-	TGTGCCAGCAGCCCTCCAGGACAGTATGGCTACACCTTC	CASSPPGQYGYTF
TRBJ1-1	TRBV30	-	-	TGTGCCTGGGATTTAAAGGGGACTCCGAACACTGAAGCTTTCTTT	CAWDLKGTPNTEAFF
TRBJ2-7	TRBV5-4	TRBD1	-	TGTGCCAGCACTCGGACAGGGACGGTAGAGCAGTACTTC	CASTRTGTVEQYF
TRBJ2-2	TRBV16	-	few	TGTGCCAGCAGCCAGGGGGCGGACGCCGGGGAGCTGTTTTTT	CASSQGADAGELFF
TRBJ1-3	TRBV28	TRBD1	-	TGTGCCAGCAGACCCCCGGGACAGGTGGGAAACACCATATATTTT	CASRPPGQVGNTIYF
TRBJ1-1	TRBV7-9	TRBD1	-	TGTGCCAGCAGCTCGGGACAGGGGTTGAACACTGAAGCTTTCTTT	CASSSGQGLNTEAFF
TRBJ1-1	TRBV27	TRBD1	once	TGTGCCAGCAGGGGGGGACAGGGGGCAAAATGGGGTAGAACTGAAGCTTTCTTT	CASRGGQGAKWGRTEAFF
TRBJ2-7	TRBV7-2	TRBD1	-	TGTGCCAGCAGCTCGAACAGGGGGCAACACGAGCAGTACTTC	CASSSNRGQHEQYF
TRBJ1-1	TRBV30	-	-	TGTGCCTGGAGTGGAAGGGGCGAAGCTTTCTTT	CAWSGRGEAFF
TRBJ2-3	TRBV4-2	TRBD2	-	TGTGCCAGCAGCCACATTCTACCCGGACTAGCCCCAGATACGCAGTATTTT	CASSHILPGLAPDTQYF
TRBJ2-7	TRBV2	TRBD1	-	TGTGCCAGCTGGACAGGGTCGGGAAGCTACGAGCAGTACTTC	CASWTGSGSYEQYF
TRBJ1-6	TRBV27	TRBD1	-	TGTGCCAGCAGTTGGACAGGCGCCTATAATTCACCCCTCCACTTT	CASSWTGAYNSPLHF
TRBJ1-5	TRBV12-3/TRBV12-4	-	few	TGTGCCAGCAGTTTTGGGAGGGATCAGCCCCAGCATTTT	CASSFGRDQPQHF
TRBJ2-5	TRBV11-2	TRBD2	-	TGTGCCAGCAGCTCCATCGGGGGGGCCTTGGGACAAGAGACCCAGTACTTC	CASSSIGGALGQETQYF
TRBJ1-2	TRBV2	-	-	TGTGCCAGCATGATCCTGGACAGCCGATATGGCTACACCTTC	CASMILDSRYGYTF
TRBJ2-2	TRBV5-1	-	-	TGCGCCAGCAGCGAAGACAGCGCGAACACCGGGGAGCTGTTTTTT	CASSEDSANTGELFF
TRBJ2-3	TRBV9	TRBD1	-	TGTGCCAGCAGCCCGATTGGGACAGCCTTAGATACGCAGTATTTT	CASSPIGTALDTQYF
TRBJ1-4	TRBV7-9	TRBD1	-	TGTGCCAGCAGCCACCAACCAAGGGACAGGGAGGATGAAAAACTGTTTTTT	CASSHQPRDREDEKLFF
TRBJ1-6	TRBV28	TRBD1	-	TGTGCCAGCAGTCGGACAGGGTCAGGCTCACCCCTCCACTTT	CASSRTGSGSPLHF
TRBJ2-5	TRBV2	-	-	TGTGCCAGCAGTTGGGACTTGTACCAAGAGACCCAGTACTTC	CASSWDLYQETQYF
TRBJ2-6	TRBV4-2	-	-	TGTGCCAGCAGCCAAGGTCAGGGATCTGGGGCCAACGTCCTGACTTTC	CASSQGQGSGANVLTF
TRBJ1-4	TRBV2	TRBD1	-	TGTGCCAGCGGGCAGGGGGCGGGGGATGAAAAACTGTTTTTT	CASGQGAGDEKLFF
TRBJ2-2	TRBV7-5	-	-	TGTGTCAGAAGCTTATGGGGGCTTCCGAGGGCCGGGGAGCTGTTTTTT	CVRSLWGLPRAGELFF
TRBJ1-5	TRBV7-8	-	-	TGTGCCAGCAGCGACCGTCGGGGAGGTGGCAATCAGCCCCAGCATTTT	CASSDRRGGGNQPQHF
TRBJ1-3	TRBV4-1	-	-	TGCGCCAGCAGCCAAGACCAGGGGCGCGGAAACACCATATATTTT	CASSQDQGRGNTIYF
TRBJ2-5	TRBV5-1	TRBD1	-	TGCGCCAGCAGCACCGGGACAGGAGGAGAGACCCAGTACTTC	CASSTGTGGETQYF
TRBJ1-1	TRBV7-9	TRBD1	few	TGTGCCAGCAGCTTAGCCTCGACAGGGGGAGAAGCTTTCTTT	CASSLASTGGEAFF
TRBJ2-7	TRBV10-2	TRBD1	-	TGCGCCAGCAGTGAAGGGACAGGAGGCTACGAGCAGTACTTC	CASSEGTGGYEQYF
TRBJ2-1	TRBV5-1	-	once	TGCGCCAGCAGCTCACGAACCACTAGCTCCTACAATGAGCAGTTCTTC	CASSSRTTSSYNEQFF
TRBJ1-6	TRBV2	TRBD1	-	TGTGCCAGCCATAGGGGCAGGGGGACTGGTAATTCACCCCTCCACTTT	CASHRGRGTGNSPLHF
TRBJ1-2	TRBV15	TRBD1	-	TGTGCCACCAGCAGAATCGGACAGGGCGGTAAAGGCTATGGCTACACCTTC	CATSRIGQGGKGYGYTF
TRBJ2-3	TRBV4-1	TRBD1	-	TGCGCCAGCAGCCGGGACAGGGCAGATACGCAGTATTTT	CASSRDRADTQYF
TRBJ1-4	TRBV19	-	-	TGTGCCAGTAGTACCGCTAAATCCAAGGGGGAACTGTTTTTT	CASSTAKSKGELFF
TRBJ2-5	TRBV20-1	TRBD1	-	TGCAGTGGTCCCAGGGGGGAGACCCAGTACTTC	CSGPRGETQYF
TRBJ1-1	TRBV6-5	TRBD1	-	TGTGCCAGCAGTTGGGACAGGGAGGGCACTGAAGCTTTCTTT	CASSWDREGTEAFF
TRBJ1-2	TRBV11-2	-	-	TGTGCCAGCAGCTTGGGACTTCGCTATGGCTACACCTTC	CASSLGLRYGYTF
TRBJ2-7	TRBV11-2	TRBD1	-	TGTGCCAGCAGCAAGTACAGGGGGTCTGGTTACGAGCAGTACTTC	CASSKYRGSGYEQYF
TRBJ2-7	TRBV3-1/TRBV3-2	-	-	TGTGCCAGCAGCCAGAGTGACAGGCCGGGCGAGCAGTACTTC	CASSQSDRPGEQYF
TRBJ2-2	TRBV5-5	-	once	TGTGCCAGCAGCTTGAATCCCCCAGGTCACGGGGAGCTGTTTTTT	CASSLNPPGHGELFF
TRBJ2-4	TRBV27	-	-	TGTGCCAGCAGTTTCGCCTCCCGGGGATTAGCCAAAAACATTCAGTACTTC	CASSFASRGLAKNIQYF
TRBJ1-2	TRBV7-2	-	-	TGTGCCAGCAGAAGGGGGGGAAGCGATGGCTACACCTTC	CASRRGGSDGYTF
TRBJ2-2	TRBV29-1	TRBD1	-	TGCAGCGCCCCGACAGGGACCGGGGAGCTGTTTTTT	CSAPTGTGELFF
TRBJ2-3	TRBV30	TRBD1	-	TGTGCCTCGCTAGTCTCGACAGGGATTGGTCCCCGCATAACAGATACGCAGTATTTT	CASLVSTGIGPRITDTQYF
TRBJ1-1	TRBV6-5	-	-	TGTGCCAGCCCTGGACGGCAGGGTATCTGGACTGAAGCTTTCTTT	CASPGRQGIWTEAFF
TRBJ1-1	TRBV27	TRBD1	-	TGTGCCAGCAGTTTAAGGGGGCAAGTGACTGAAGCTTTCTTT	CASSLRGQVTEAFF
TRBJ1-3	TRBV7-9	-	-	TGTGCCAGCAGCCCCCAGTCTTCAGGAAATACTGGAAACACCATATATTTT	CASSPQSSGNTGNTIYF
TRBJ1-1	TRBV6-2/TRBV6-3	-	-	TGTGCCAGCAGTGCTTGGGCCCTGGCAACTGAAGCTTTCTTT	CASSAWALATEAFF
TRBJ1-1	TRBV9	TRBD1	-	TGTGCCAGCAGCCCCTTTCCGGGACAGATGAGGACTGAAGCTTTCTTT	CASSPFPGQMRTEAFF
TRBJ2-2	TRBV7-2	-	-	TGTGCCAGCAGCTTAGATTTCTCGGGGACCGGGGAGCTGTTTTTT	CASSLDFSGTGELFF
TRBJ2-7	TRBV2	TRBD1	-	TGTGCCAGCAGGCCGACAGGGGCCTCCGAGCAGTACTTC	CASRPTGASEQYF
TRBJ1-5	TRBV6-5	TRBD1	few	TGTGCCAGCCGGCAGGGGGCCGGAGGCAATCAGCCCCAGCATTTT	CASRQGAGGNQPQHF
TRBJ2-1	TRBV14	TRBD1	-	TGTGCCAGCAGCCGGCTAGGACAGGCAGCGTACAATGAGCAGTTCTTC	CASSRLGQAAYNEQFF
TRBJ2-7	TRBV6-5	TRBD1	-	TGTGCCACTAAAGGGGCAGGGGGCTTGAGCTACGAGCAGTACTTC	CATKGAGGLSYEQYF